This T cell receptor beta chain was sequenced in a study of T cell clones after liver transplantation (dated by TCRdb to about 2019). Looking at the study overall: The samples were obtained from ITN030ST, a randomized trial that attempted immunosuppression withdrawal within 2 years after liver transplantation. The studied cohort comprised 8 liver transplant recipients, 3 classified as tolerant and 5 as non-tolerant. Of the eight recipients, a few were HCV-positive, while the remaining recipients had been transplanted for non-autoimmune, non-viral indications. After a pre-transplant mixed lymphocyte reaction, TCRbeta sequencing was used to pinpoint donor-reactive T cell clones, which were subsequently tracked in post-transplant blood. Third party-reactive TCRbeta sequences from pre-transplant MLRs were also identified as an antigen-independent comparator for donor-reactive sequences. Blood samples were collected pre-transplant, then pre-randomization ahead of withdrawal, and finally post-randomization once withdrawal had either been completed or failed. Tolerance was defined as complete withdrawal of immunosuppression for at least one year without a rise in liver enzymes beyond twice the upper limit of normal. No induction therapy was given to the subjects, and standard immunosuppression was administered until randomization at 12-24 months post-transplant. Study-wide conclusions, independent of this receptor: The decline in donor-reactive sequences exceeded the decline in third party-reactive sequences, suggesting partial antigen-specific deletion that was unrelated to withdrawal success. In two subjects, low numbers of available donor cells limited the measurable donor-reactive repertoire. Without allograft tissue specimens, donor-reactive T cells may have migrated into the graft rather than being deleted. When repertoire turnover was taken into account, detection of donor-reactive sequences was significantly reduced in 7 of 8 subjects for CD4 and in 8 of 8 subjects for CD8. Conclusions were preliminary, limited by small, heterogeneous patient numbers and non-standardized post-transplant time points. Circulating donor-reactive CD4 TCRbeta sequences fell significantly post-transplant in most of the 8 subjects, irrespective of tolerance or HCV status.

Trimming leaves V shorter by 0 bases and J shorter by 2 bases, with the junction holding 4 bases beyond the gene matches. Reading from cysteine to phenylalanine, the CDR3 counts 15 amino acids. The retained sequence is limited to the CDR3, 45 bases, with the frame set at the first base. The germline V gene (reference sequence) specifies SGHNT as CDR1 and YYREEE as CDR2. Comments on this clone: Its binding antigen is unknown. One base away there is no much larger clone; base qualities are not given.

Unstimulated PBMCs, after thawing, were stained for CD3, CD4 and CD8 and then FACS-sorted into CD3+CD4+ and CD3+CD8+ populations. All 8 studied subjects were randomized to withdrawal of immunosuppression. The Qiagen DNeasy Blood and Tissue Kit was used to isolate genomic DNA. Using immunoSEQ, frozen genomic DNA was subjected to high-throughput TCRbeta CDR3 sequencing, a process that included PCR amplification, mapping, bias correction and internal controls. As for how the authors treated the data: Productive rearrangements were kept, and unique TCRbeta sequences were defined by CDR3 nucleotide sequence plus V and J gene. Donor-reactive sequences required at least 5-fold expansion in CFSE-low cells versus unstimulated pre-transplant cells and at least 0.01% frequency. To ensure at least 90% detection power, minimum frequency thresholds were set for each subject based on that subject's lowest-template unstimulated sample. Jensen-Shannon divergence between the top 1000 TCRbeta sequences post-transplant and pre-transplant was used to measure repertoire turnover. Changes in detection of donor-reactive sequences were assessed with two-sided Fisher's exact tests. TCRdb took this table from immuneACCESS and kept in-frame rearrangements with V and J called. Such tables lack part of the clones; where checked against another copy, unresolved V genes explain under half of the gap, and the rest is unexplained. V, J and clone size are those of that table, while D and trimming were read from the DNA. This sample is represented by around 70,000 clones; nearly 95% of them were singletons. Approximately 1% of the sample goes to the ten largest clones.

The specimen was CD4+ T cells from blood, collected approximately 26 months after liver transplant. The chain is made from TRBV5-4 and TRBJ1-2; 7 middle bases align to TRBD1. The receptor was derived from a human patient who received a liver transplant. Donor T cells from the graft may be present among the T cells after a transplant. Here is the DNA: TGTGCCAGCAGCTTGGGAGGGACAGAAAACTATGGCTACACCTTC. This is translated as CASSLGGTENYGYTF.